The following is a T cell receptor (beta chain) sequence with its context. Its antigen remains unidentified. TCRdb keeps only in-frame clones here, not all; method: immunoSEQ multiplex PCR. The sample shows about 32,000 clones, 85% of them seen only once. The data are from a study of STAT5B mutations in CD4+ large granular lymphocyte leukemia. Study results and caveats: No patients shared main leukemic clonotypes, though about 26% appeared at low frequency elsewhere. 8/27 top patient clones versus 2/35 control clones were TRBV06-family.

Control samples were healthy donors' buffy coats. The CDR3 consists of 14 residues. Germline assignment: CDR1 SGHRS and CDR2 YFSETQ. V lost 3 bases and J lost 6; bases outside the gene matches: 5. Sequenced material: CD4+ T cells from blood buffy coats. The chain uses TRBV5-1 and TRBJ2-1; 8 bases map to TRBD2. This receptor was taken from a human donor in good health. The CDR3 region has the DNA TGCGCCAGCAGCTGGGGACTAGGTTTCAATGAGCAGTTCTTC. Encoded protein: CASSWGLGFNEQFF.